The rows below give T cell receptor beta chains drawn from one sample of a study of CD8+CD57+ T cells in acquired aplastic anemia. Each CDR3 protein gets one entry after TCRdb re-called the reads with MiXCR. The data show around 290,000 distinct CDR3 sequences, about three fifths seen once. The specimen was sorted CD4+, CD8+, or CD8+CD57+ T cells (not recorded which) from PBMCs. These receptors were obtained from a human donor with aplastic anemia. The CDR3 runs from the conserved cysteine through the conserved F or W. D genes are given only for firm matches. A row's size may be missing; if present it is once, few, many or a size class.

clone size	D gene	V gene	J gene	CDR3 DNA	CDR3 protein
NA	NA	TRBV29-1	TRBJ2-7	TGCAGCGTTTCCCAGGGAGATTACGAGCAGTACTTC	CSVSQGDYEQYF
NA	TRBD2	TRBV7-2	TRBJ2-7	TGTGCCAGCAGGATCAGCGGGACCTACGAGCAGTACTTC	CASRISGTYEQYF
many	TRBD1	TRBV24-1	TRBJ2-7	TGTGCCACCAGTTGCGGATGGGACAGAGGCTACGAGCAGTACTTC	CATSCGWDRGYEQYF
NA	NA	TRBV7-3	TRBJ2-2	TGTGCCGGCAGCTCCCTTTCGGGAGTTACCGGGGAGCTGTTTTTT	CAGSSLSGVTGELFF
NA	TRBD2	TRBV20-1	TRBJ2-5	TGCAGTGCTAGGGGTGGATTAGCGGGGGAAGGAGAGACCCAGTACTTC	CSARGGLAGEGETQYF
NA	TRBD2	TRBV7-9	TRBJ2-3	TGTGCCAGCAGTCGTAACGGGGACTACACAGATACGCAGTATTTT	CASSRNGDYTDTQYF
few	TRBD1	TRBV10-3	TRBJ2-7	TGTGCCATCAGTGATAGGACAGGCTCCTACGAGCAGTACTTC	CAISDRTGSYEQYF
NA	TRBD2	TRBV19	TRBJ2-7	TGTGCCAGTAGTGTGACTAGCGGGAATGGCCCTATGAGCTTC	CASSVTSGNGPMSF
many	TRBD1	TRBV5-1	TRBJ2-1	TGCGCCAGCAGCTTCCCTTTAGGACAGGGGGGGGAGAATGAGCAGTTCTTC	CASSFPLGQGGENEQFF
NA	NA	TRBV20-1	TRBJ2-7	TGCAGTGCTAGAGATCAAGGCGAGCAGTACTTC	CSARDQGEQYF
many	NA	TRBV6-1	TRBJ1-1	TGTGCCGGGGTACAGGGTATGAACACTGAAGCTTTCTTT	CAGVQGMNTEAFF
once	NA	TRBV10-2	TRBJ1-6	TGCGCCAGCAGTGGCCAAAGTTCACCCCTCCACTTT	CASSGQSSPLHF
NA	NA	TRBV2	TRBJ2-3	TGTGCCAGCATGGGACTGAACACAGATACGCAGTATTTT	CASMGLNTDTQYF
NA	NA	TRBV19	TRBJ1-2	TGTGCCAGTAGTTCCCAGGGACGCACTCCGGAGGGCTACACCTTC	CASSSQGRTPEGYTF
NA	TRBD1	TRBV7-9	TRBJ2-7	TGTGCCAGCAGTTTTGCCGGGACAGGGGTTCTCGAGCAGTACTTC	CASSFAGTGVLEQYF
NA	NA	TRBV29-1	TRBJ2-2	TGCAGCGTTCCGGGGGATCGGGGCGGGGAGCTGTTTTTT	CSVPGDRGGELFF